The rows below give T cell receptor beta chains drawn from one sample of a study of T cells in Graves' hyperthyroidism and ophthalmopathy. Via MiXCR, TCRdb re-called the multiplex PCR reads, giving one row per CDR3 protein. This table holds 380,000 or so distinct CDR3 sequences, approximately 15% found once. Sample: blood. These receptors were taken from a man aged 25 to 40 with Graves' hyperthyroidism that later progressed to Graves' ophthalmopathy. Each CDR3 is given with its conserved first and last residue. The D gene is left open where the match is weak. For some rows the clone size is stated as once, few or many, or as a class when expanded; others skip it.

>TRBJ2-2|TRBD1|-|TRBV30
TGTGCCTGGAGTGTGGGGACAGCGAACACCGGGGAGCTGTTTTTT
CAWSVGTANTGELFF
>TRBJ1-5|-|many|TRBV15
TGTGCCACCAGCAGAGCCGCGGATTCGTGGCCCCAGCATTTT
CATSRAADSWPQHF
>TRBJ2-5|TRBD2|few|TRBV4-1
TGCGCCAGCAGCGACACTGGGCGGGGGGGCACGGAGACCCAGTACTTC
CASSDTGRGGTETQYF
>TRBJ1-1|-|few|TRBV4-1
TGCGCCAGCAGCCAATTGATCAGGGGAGGAACTGAAGCTTTCTTT
CASSQLIRGGTEAFF
>TRBJ2-5|-|many|TRBV5-1
TGCGCCAGCAGAATTACGACAGAGACCCAGTACTTC
CASRITTETQYF
>TRBJ2-3|TRBD2|many|TRBV30
TGTGCCTGTAGACTAGCGGGGGGGGTAGATACGCAGTATTTT
CACRLAGGVDTQYF
>TRBJ1-2|-|many|TRBV2
TGTGCCAGCAGAGAAAACTATGGCTACACCTTC
CASRENYGYTF
>TRBJ1-1|-|few|TRBV27
TGTGCCAGCGGCGACCTTCCTCTGAACACTGAAGCTTTCTTT
CASGDLPLNTEAFF
>TRBJ1-2|TRBD1|many|TRBV5-1
TGCGCCAGCAGCTGGGACAGCTATGGCTACACCTTC
CASSWDSYGYTF
>TRBJ2-3|-|many|TRBV7-3
TGTGCCAGCAGCTTAAGGCCTGTTTCGGTTGATACGCAGTATTTT
CASSLRPVSVDTQYF
>TRBJ2-1|-|many|TRBV11-2
TGTGCCAGCAGCTTAGACCTACAGATCCGAAGCTCCTACAATGAGCAGTTCTTC
CASSLDLQIRSSYNEQFF
>TRBJ2-1|-|-|TRBV11-3
TGTGCCAGCAGCGAATGGGAAAACAATGAGCAGTTCTTC
CASSEWENNEQFF
>TRBJ1-2|TRBD1|many|TRBV7-9
TGTGCCAGCAGCGCTCGACAGGGAGCTAACTATGGCTACACCTTC
CASSARQGANYGYTF
>TRBJ1-5|-|many|TRBV2
TGTGCCAGCACCCAGGGGTGGGTGAGCAATCAGCCCCAGCATTTT
CASTQGWVSNQPQHF
>TRBJ1-1|TRBD1|many|TRBV28
TGTGCCAGCAGTTTACCCCAGGGGGCGGATGTGAACACTGAAGCTTTCTTT
CASSLPQGADVNTEAFF
>TRBJ1-6|-|few|TRBV12-3/TRBV12-4
TGTGCCAGCAGGGGGAGCGGGATGTATAATTCACCCCTCCACTTT
CASRGSGMYNSPLHF
>TRBJ1-5|-|-|TRBV6-6
TGTGCCAGCAGTTACTCGAGTGATAGCAATCAGCCCCAGCATTTT
CASSYSSDSNQPQHF
>TRBJ1-6|-|many|TRBV5-1
TGCGCCAGCAGCTTGGCCGTGGGAGCTTCACCCCTCCACTTT
CASSLAVGASPLHF